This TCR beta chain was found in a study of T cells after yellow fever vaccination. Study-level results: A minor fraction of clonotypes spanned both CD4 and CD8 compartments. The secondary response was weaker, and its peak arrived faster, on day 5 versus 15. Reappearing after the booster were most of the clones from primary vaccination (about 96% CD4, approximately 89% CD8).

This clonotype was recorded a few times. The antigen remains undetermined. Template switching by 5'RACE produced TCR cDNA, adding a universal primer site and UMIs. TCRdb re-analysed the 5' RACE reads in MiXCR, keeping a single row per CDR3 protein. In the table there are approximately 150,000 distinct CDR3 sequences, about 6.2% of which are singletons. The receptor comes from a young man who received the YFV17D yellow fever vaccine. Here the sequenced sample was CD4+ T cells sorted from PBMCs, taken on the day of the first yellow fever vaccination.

CDR3 loop: CASSSTGDEQYF. The CDR3 DNA reads TGTGCCAGCAGCTCAACAGGGGACGAGCAGTACTTC. The chain employs TRBV7-9 and TRBJ2-7, with 7 bases aligning to TRBD1. J gave up 5 bases and V 4 bases, and 2 bases lay outside the gene matches. The CDR3 is 12 residues long. The germline V gene encodes CDR1 SEHNR and CDR2 FQNEAQ (reference sequence).